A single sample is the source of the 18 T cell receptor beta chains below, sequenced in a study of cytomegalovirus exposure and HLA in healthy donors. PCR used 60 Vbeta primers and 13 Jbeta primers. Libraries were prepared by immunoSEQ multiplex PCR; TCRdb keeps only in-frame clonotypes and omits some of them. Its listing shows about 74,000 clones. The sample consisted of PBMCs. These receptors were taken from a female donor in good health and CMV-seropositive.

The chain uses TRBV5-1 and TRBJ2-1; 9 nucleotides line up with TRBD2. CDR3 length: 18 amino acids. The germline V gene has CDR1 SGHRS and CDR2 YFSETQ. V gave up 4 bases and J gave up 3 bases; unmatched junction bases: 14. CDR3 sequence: CASSPSQTSGNNYNEQFF. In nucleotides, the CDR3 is TGCGCCAGCAGCCCCTCGCAGACTAGCGGAAATAACTACAATGAGCAGTTCTTC.

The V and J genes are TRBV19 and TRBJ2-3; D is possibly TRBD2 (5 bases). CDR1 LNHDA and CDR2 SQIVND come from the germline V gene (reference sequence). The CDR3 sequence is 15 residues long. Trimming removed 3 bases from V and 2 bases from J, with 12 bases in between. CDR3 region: CASSITRTFTDTQYF. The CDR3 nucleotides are TGTGCCAGTAGTATCACTAGAACCTTCACAGATACGCAGTATTTT.

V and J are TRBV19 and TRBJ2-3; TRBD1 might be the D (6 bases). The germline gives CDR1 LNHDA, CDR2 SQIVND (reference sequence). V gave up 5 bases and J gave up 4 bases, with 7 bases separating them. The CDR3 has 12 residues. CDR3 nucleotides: TGTGCCAGTAGTGGGACACCAGATACGCAGTATTTT. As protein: CASSGTPDTQYF.

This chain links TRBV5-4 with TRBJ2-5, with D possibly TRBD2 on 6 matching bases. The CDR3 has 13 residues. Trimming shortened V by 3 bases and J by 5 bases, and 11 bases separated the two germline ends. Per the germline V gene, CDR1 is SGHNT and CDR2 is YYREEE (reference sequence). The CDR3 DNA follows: TGTGCCAGCAGCTCTCGGGAGCGGGAGACCCAGTACTTC. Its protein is CASSSRERETQYF.

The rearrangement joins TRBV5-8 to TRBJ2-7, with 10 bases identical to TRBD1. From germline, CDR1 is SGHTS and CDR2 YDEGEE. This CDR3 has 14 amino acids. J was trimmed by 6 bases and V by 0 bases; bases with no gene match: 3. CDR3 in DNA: TGTGCCAGCAGCTTGGGGACAGGGGGGCTCGAGCAGTACTTC. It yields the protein CASSLGTGGLEQYF. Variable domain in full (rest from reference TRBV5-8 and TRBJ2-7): EAGVTQSPTHLIKTRGQQATLRCSPISGHTSVYWYQQALGLGLQFLLWYDEGEERNRGNFPPRFSGRQFPNYSSELNVNALELEDSALYLCASSLGTGGLEQYFGPGTRLTVT.

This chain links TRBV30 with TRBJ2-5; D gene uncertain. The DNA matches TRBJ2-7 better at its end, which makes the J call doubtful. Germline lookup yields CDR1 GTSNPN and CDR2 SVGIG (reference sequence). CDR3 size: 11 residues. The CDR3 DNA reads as TGTGCCTGGAGTGTATCCTACGAGCAGTACTTC. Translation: CAWSVSYEQYF.

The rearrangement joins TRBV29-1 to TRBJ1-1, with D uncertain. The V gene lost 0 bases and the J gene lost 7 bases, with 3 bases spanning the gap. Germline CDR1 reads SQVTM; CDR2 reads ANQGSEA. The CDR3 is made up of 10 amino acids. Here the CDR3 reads CSVEDGEAFF. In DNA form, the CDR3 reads TGCAGCGTTGAAGACGGTGAAGCTTTCTTT.

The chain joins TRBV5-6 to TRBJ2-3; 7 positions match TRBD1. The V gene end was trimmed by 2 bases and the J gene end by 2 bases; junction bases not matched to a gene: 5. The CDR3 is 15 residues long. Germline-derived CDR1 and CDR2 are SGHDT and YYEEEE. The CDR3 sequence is CASSFRTGHTDTQYF. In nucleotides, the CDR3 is TGTGCCAGCAGCTTTCGGACAGGCCACACAGATACGCAGTATTTT.

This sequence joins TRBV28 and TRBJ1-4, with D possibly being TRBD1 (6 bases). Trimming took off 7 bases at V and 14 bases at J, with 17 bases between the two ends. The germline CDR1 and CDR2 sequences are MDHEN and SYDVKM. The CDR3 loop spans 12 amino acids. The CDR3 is CASNLIQGDLFF. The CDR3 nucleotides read TGTGCCAGCAACCTCATACAGGGTGACCTGTTTTTT.

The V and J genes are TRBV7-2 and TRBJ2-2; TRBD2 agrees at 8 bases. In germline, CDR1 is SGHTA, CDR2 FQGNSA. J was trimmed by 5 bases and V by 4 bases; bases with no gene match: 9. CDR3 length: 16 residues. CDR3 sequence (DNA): TGTGCCAGCAGCTCCCGGACTAGCTGGGGAACCGGGGAGCTGTTTTTT. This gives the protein CASSSRTSWGTGELFF.

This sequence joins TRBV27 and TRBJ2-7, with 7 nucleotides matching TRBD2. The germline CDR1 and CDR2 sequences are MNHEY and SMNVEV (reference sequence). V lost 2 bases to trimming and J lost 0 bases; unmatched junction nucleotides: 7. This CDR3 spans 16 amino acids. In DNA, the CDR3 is TGTGCCAGCAGTTTAACCCCCGCTAGCGGCTCCTACGAGCAGTACTTC. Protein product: CASSLTPASGSYEQYF.

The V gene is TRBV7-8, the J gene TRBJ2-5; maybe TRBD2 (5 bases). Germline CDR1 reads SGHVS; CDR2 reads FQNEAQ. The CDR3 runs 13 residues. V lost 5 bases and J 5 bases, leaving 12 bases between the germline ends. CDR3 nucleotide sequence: TGTGCCAGCAGCCCCACTAGAGGGGAGACCCAGTACTTC. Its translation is CASSPTRGETQYF.

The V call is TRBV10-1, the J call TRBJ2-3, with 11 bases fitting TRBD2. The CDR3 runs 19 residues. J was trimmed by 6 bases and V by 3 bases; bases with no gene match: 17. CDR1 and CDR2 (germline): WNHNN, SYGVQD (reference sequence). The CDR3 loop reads CASSDGVGLAGGPWDTQYF. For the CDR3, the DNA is TGCGCCAGCAGTGATGGCGTGGGATTAGCGGGGGGGCCATGGGATACGCAGTATTTT.

The CDR3 is CASSYVLGSGNTEAFF. The DNA of the CDR3 is TGTGCCAGCAGTTACGTCCTGGGTTCGGGTAACACTGAAGCTTTCTTT. This chain links TRBV6-5 with TRBJ1-1, with D unclear. In germline, CDR1 is MNHEY, CDR2 SVGAGI. The CDR3 spans 16 residues. Trimming removed 2 bases at V and 2 bases at J, with 15 bases between.

The CDR3 loop reads CASSYDRSLNEKLFF. CDR3 in DNA: TGTGCCAGCAGTTATGATAGAAGTCTTAATGAAAAACTGTTTTTT. This chain links TRBV6-5 with TRBJ1-4; D call uncertain. The CDR3 contains 15 residues. V shed 3 bases and J shed 4 bases, with 12 bases lying between them. Germline values: CDR1 MNHEY, CDR2 SVGAGI.

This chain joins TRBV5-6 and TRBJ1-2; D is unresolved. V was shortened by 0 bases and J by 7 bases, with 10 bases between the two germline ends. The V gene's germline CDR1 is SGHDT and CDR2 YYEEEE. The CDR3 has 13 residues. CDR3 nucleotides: TGTGCCAGCAGCTTGGCGGGAGGGTCTGGCTACACCTTC. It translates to CASSLAGGSGYTF.

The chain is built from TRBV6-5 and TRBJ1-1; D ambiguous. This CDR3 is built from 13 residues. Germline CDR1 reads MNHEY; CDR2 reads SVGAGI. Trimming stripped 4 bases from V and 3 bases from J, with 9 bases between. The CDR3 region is CASSWGGDTEAFF. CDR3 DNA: TGTGCCAGCAGTTGGGGAGGTGACACTGAAGCTTTCTTT.

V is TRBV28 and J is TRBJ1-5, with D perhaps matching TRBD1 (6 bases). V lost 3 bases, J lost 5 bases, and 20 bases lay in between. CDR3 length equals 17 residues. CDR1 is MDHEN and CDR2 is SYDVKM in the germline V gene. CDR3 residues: CASSFPIYREKYQPQHF. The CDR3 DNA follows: TGTGCCAGCAGTTTCCCGATTTACAGGGAAAAGTATCAGCCCCAGCATTTT.